What follows are 32 T cell receptor beta chains derived from one specimen sequenced in a study of CD8 T cells in Susac syndrome. An input of roughly 0.5 to 1 ug of RNA was subjected to reverse transcription using random hexamers. TCRdb re-analysed the immunoSEQ multiplex PCR reads in MiXCR, keeping a single row per CDR3 protein. The table includes fewer than 200,000 distinct CDR3 sequences, 85% to 95% detected once. The sample taken for sequencing was CD4+ T cells from PBMCs. These receptors were taken from a human donor with Susac syndrome.

The chain recombines TRBV7-2 with TRBJ1-1; D not resolved. The V gene lost 1 base and the J gene lost 10 bases, with 13 bases spanning the gap. The CDR3 totals 13 residues. Germline V gene data show CDR1 as SGHTA and CDR2 as FQGNSA. As DNA, the CDR3 is TGTGCCAGCAGCTTAGAAAGACCGCTTGGAGCTTTCTTT. Its protein product is CASSLERPLGAFF.

The chain joins TRBV5-1 to TRBJ2-7; D possibly corresponds to TRBD1 (7 bases). The CDR3 length is 14 residues. The V gene's germline CDR1 is SGHRS and CDR2 YFSETQ. The V end lost 4 bases, the J end lost 1 base, and 12 bases lay between the germline ends. CDR3 loop: CASSMRDRSYEQYF. The DNA for the CDR3 is TGCGCCAGCAGCATGCGGGACAGATCCTACGAGCAGTACTTC. The variable domain in full, completed from reference TRBV5-1 and TRBJ2-7, reads KAGVTQTPRYLIKTRGQQVTLSCSPISGHRSVSWYQQTPGQGLQFLFEYFSETQRNKGNFPGRFSGRQFSNSRSEMNVSTLELGDSALYLCASSMRDRSYEQYFGPGTRLTVT.

The V call is TRBV11-3, the J call TRBJ2-3; TRBD2 matches at 7 bases. There are 17 residues in the CDR3. Looked up from germline, CDR1 is SGHNT and CDR2 is YENEEA. V dropped 1 base and J dropped 2; count of bases not matched to a gene: 9. The chain's CDR3 is CASSLGRAGGTTDTQYF. The CDR3, as DNA: TGTGCCAGCAGCTTAGGCCGGGCCGGGGGGACCACAGATACGCAGTATTTT. Together with reference TRBV11-3 and TRBJ2-3, the CDR3 gives the full variable domain: EAGVVQSPRYKIIEKKQPVAFWCNPISGHNTLYWYLQNLGQGPELLIRYENEEAVDDSQLPKDRFSAERLKGVDSTLKIQPAELGDSAVYLCASSLGRAGGTTDTQYFGPGTRLTVL.

The chain uses TRBV15 and TRBJ1-1; no firm D call. The CDR3 is 15 amino acids. Germline CDR1 and CDR2: LNHNV and YYDKDF (reference sequence). Trimming took off 5 bases at V and 4 bases at J, with 17 bases between the two ends. The CDR3 here is CATSLRTSEGTEAFF. The DNA for the CDR3 is TGTGCCACCAGCCTACGGACGTCGGAGGGCACTGAAGCTTTCTTT.

This chain joins TRBV29-1 and TRBJ2-1; 10 bases are a match to TRBD2. The junction had 7 bases not matched to a gene; V was cut back by 6 bases and J by 5 bases. The CDR3 runs 14 residues. Germline values: CDR1 SQVTM, CDR2 ANQGSEA. DNA of the CDR3: TGCAGCGTCCCTGGGCTAGCGGGGGACAATGAGCAGTTCTTC. It encodes CSVPGLAGDNEQFF.

V is TRBV20-1 and J is TRBJ1-6, with D possibly matching TRBD1 (5 bases). The CDR3 covers 15 residues. Germline V gene data show CDR1 as DFQATT and CDR2 as SNEGSKA (reference sequence). Trimming shortened V by 0 bases and J by 10 bases, and 16 bases separated the two germline ends. The CDR3: CSARDHRQGDSPLHF. As DNA, the CDR3 is TGCAGTGCTAGAGATCACAGGCAGGGAGACTCACCCCTCCACTTT.

The rearrangement joins TRBV20-1 to TRBJ1-2; TRBD1 aligns across 8 bases. Germline lookup yields CDR1 DFQATT and CDR2 SNEGSKA (reference sequence). The CDR3 spans 14 residues. V gave up 2 bases and J gave up 4 bases; unmatched junction bases: 6. This CDR3 is CSARWTGQGYGYTF. DNA of the CDR3: TGCAGTGCTAGATGGACAGGGCAAGGCTATGGCTACACCTTC.

This clonotype showed up just a few times. CDR3 DNA: TGTGCCAGCAGCTTAGCGGGGGATAATGAGCAGTTCTTC. As protein: CASSLAGDNEQFF. The V call is TRBV7-9, the J call TRBJ2-1; tentatively, D is TRBD1 or TRBD2 (5 bases each). The CDR3 loop spans 13 amino acids. Trimming took off 0 bases at V and 7 bases at J, with 7 bases between the two ends. CDR1 SEHNR and CDR2 FQNEAQ come from the germline V gene (reference sequence).

This sequence joins TRBV28 and TRBJ1-1; D is perhaps TRBD1 (5 bases). The germline V gene encodes CDR1 MDHEN and CDR2 SYDVKM. V was cut by 2 bases and J by 6 bases, with 16 bases left in between. This CDR3 region has 15 residues. The CDR3 sequence: CASSLKGRRGAEAFF. In DNA form, the CDR3 reads TGTGCCAGCAGTTTAAAAGGCAGGCGGGGCGCTGAAGCTTTCTTT.

The genes are TRBV12-3 or TRBV12-4 and TRBJ2-2; no definite D call. The CDR3 length is 14 residues. The V and J ends lost 3 bases and 1 base respectively, with 6 bases between them. The CDR3 spells CASSLAQNTGELFF. CDR3 nucleotide sequence: TGTGCCAGCAGTTTGGCCCAGAACACCGGGGAGCTGTTTTTT.

The chain employs TRBV4-1 and TRBJ1-2; TRBD1 matches at 12 bases. V lost 1 base to trimming and J lost 8 bases; unmatched junction nucleotides: 8. CDR1 and CDR2 from the germline V gene are MGHRA and YSYEKL. This CDR3 comprises 16 residues. The CDR3 coding sequence is TGCGCCAGCAGCCAAGTCGCCCGGGACAGGGGGCGAGGCTACACCTTC. Translated, it gives CASSQVARDRGRGYTF.

The J gene is TRBJ2-1, the V gene TRBV29-1, with D unresolved. Germline CDR1 is SQVTM and CDR2 is ANQGSEA. The CDR3 has 14 amino acids. Deletions cut 4 bases from V and 3 bases from J, with 13 bases between. CDR3 sequence reads: CSVARVLSYNEQFF. The CDR3 DNA reads as TGCAGCGTTGCTAGGGTTCTAAGCTACAATGAGCAGTTCTTC.

The rearrangement uses TRBV7-9 and TRBJ1-1; D is perhaps TRBD1 (5 bases). The CDR3 has 13 amino acids. Germline V CDR1 and CDR2: SEHNR, FQNEAQ (reference sequence). V was shortened by 5 bases and J by 7 bases, with 14 bases between the two germline ends. The CDR3 region is CASSLNSGSEAFF. Written as DNA, the CDR3 is TGTGCCAGCAGCCTTAACTCAGGGAGTGAAGCTTTCTTT.

The V and J genes are TRBV2 and TRBJ1-2; D may be TRBD1 (5 bases). CDR3 length equals 10 residues. Germline assignment: CDR1 SNHLY and CDR2 FYNNEI. V was trimmed by 8 bases and J by 9 bases, leaving 10 bases between them. CDR3 nucleotides: TGTGCCAGCGGTGGGGGGAGCTACACCTTC. Translating gives CASGGGSYTF.

The chain recombines TRBV5-1 with TRBJ1-2, with TRBD1 matching 9 bases. Germline CDR1 reads SGHRS; CDR2 reads YFSETQ. The CDR3 length is 16 residues. V shed 6 bases and J 8 bases; nucleotides not matched to a gene: 17. CDR3 region: CASTFNPGQGVFGYTF. CDR3 DNA: TGCGCCAGCACCTTCAATCCGGGACAGGGAGTTTTCGGCTACACCTTC.

The chain employs TRBV21-1 and TRBJ1-4; the table assigns TRBD1, which was not confirmed against the DNA. TRBV21-1 is flagged as a pseudogene. This CDR3 is 15 amino acids long. DNA of the CDR3: TGTGCCAGCAGCAATTGCGCCTCTTCTAATGAAAAACTGTTTTTT. Encoded protein: CASSNCASSNEKLFF.

The rearrangement joins TRBV2 to TRBJ1-1, with D possibly matching TRBD1 (5 bases). The V gene's germline CDR1 is SNHLY and CDR2 FYNNEI. The CDR3 contains 11 residues. The V gene lost 9 bases and the J gene lost 3 bases, with 8 bases spanning the gap. CDR3: CASARDTEAFF. CDR3 bases: TGTGCCAGTGCCAGGGACACTGAAGCTTTCTTT.

The chain links TRBV5-4 to TRBJ2-7, with no clear D. Germline CDR1 is SGHNT and CDR2 is YYREEE (reference sequence). The CDR3 extends over 15 amino acids. Between the trimmed V and J ends, which lost 4 bases and 1 base, there was a span of 15 bases. As DNA, the CDR3 is TGTGCCAGCAGCCTTACAAATTCCGGGTCCTACGAGCAGTACTTC. Translation: CASSLTNSGSYEQYF.

The gene calls are TRBV9 and TRBJ2-6; 10 nucleotides match TRBD2. V shed 4 bases, J shed 0 bases, and the junction held 4 bases outside the gene matches. CDR1 is SGDLS, CDR2 YYNGEE, per germline. This CDR3 comprises 17 residues. CDR3 nucleotide sequence: TGTGCCAGCAGCTTACTAGCGGGGTCCTCTGGGGCCAACGTCCTGACTTTC. Translation gives CASSLLAGSSGANVLTF. Complete variable domain (other parts from reference TRBV9 and TRBJ2-6): DSGVTQTPKHLITATGQRVTLRCSPRSGDLSVYWYQQSLDQGLQFLIQYYNGEERAKGNILERFSAQQFPDLHSELNLSSLELGDSALYFCASSLLAGSSGANVLTFGAGSRLTVL.

The chain is built from TRBV5-1 and TRBJ1-6; 9 bases align to TRBD1. Unmatched junction bases numbered 8, after V lost 4 bases and J lost 6 bases. The germline gives CDR1 SGHRS, CDR2 YFSETQ. The CDR3 has 16 residues. Here the CDR3 DNA reads TGCGCCAGCAGCGCGGACAGGGGAGGACTTAATTCACCCCTCCACTTT. Amino acid sequence: CASSADRGGLNSPLHF.

The rearrangement links TRBV3-1 to TRBJ1-6; 10 bases agree with TRBD1. V shed 1 base, J shed 10 bases, and the junction held 7 bases outside the gene matches. CDR3 size: 16 residues. Germline V lookup: CDR1 LGHDT, CDR2 YNNKEL (reference sequence). CDR3 protein: CASSQGLWTGGSPLHF. As DNA, the CDR3 is TGTGCCAGCAGCCAAGGACTTTGGACAGGGGGGTCACCCCTCCACTTT.

V is TRBV3-1 and J is TRBJ1-2, with 8 nucleotides matching TRBD1. The V gene's germline CDR1 is LGHDT and CDR2 YNNKEL (reference sequence). The CDR3 sequence is 13 residues long. Trimming took 6 bases from V and 8 from J; bases not matched to a gene: 8. The CDR3 region is CASSQAQGEGYTF. The CDR3 coding sequence is TGTGCCAGCAGTCAGGCACAGGGGGAAGGCTACACCTTC.

This clonotype was recorded only once. This chain uses TRBV3-1 with TRBJ1-4; D call uncertain. The V and J ends lost 0 bases and 8 bases respectively, with 7 bases between them. CDR3 length: 13 amino acids. Germline V gene data show CDR1 as LGHDT and CDR2 as YNNKEL (reference sequence). The CDR3 DNA follows: TGTGCCAGCAGCCAAGATTTAGGGGAAAAACTGTTTTTT. This codes for CASSQDLGEKLFF.

This rearrangement joins TRBV7-9 to TRBJ1-2, with TRBD1 as a possible D gene (5 bases). The length of the CDR3 is 13 residues. Germline-derived CDR1 and CDR2 are SEHNR and FQNEAQ (reference sequence). Trimming took 6 bases from V and 7 from J, leaving 15 bases between them. CDR3 sequence (DNA): TGTGCCAGCAGTCAACGACCCAGGGCTGGCTACACCTTC. Its translation is CASSQRPRAGYTF.

J is TRBJ2-1 and V is TRBV7-2; D remains ambiguous. The germline gives CDR1 SGHTA, CDR2 FQGNSA. CDR3 length equals 15 residues. Trimming removed 1 base at V and 4 bases at J, with 11 bases between. CDR3 sequence: CASSLGRSPYNEQFF. The CDR3 DNA sequence: TGTGCCAGCAGCTTAGGGCGGTCGCCGTACAATGAGCAGTTCTTC.

This chain joins TRBV5-4 and TRBJ2-1; 16 bases fit TRBD2. Per germline, CDR1 SGHNT and CDR2 YYREEE (reference sequence). The CDR3 contains 16 residues. V was clipped by 5 bases and J by 9 bases; unmatched bases: 8. The CDR3 nucleotides read TGTGCCAGCAGTTCGGGACTAGCGGGGGGGCGGGGTGAGCAGTTCTTC. This codes for CASSSGLAGGRGEQFF.

V and J are TRBV11-3 and TRBJ2-3; 8 bases are a match to TRBD1. V shed 8 bases and J 4 bases; nucleotides not matched to a gene: 8. Germline assignment: CDR1 SGHNT and CDR2 YENEEA. CDR3 length: 14 residues. The CDR3 region has the DNA TGTGCCAGCGCCCCAGGGGGCGATTCAGATACGCAGTATTTT. Protein product: CASAPGGDSDTQYF.

The chain couples TRBV28 to TRBJ1-4; 7 nucleotides align to TRBD1. Germline lookup yields CDR1 MDHEN and CDR2 SYDVKM. V lost 5 bases to trimming and J lost 2 bases; unmatched junction nucleotides: 5. CDR3 length: 15 amino acids. CDR3 sequence (DNA): TGTGCCAGCAGTAGGGAGACAGGGACTAATGAAAAACTGTTTTTT. Amino acids: CASSRETGTNEKLFF.

The chain has TRBV2 and TRBJ2-7; 8 bases are shared with TRBD1. Looked up from germline, CDR1 is SNHLY and CDR2 is FYNNEI. The ends lost 4 bases at V and 4 bases at J; junction bases unmatched: 3. The CDR3 runs to 13 residues. The CDR3 here is CASSADRVYEQYF. The DNA of the CDR3 is TGTGCCAGCAGTGCGGACAGGGTTTACGAGCAGTACTTC.

The rearrangement uses TRBV12-3 or TRBV12-4 and TRBJ2-1; TRBD2 might be the D (5 bases). CDR3 size: 13 residues. Trimming took off 6 bases at V and 7 bases at J, with 13 bases between the two ends. The CDR3 here is CASSHRRVNEQFF. The DNA of the CDR3 is TGTGCCAGCAGCCACCGGCGGGTGAATGAGCAGTTCTTC.

This rearrangement joins TRBV7-9 to TRBJ1-5; TRBD1 matches 8 bases. V trimming: 2 bases; J trimming: 5 bases; junction bases outside the gene matches: 5. The CDR3 spans 15 residues. Germline loops: CDR1 SEHNR, CDR2 FQNEAQ (reference sequence). The CDR3 sequence: CASSLHGQGYQPQHF. The CDR3 DNA reads as TGTGCCAGCAGCTTACATGGACAGGGCTATCAGCCCCAGCATTTT.

The genes are TRBV5-1 and TRBJ2-1, with D perhaps TRBD1 (6 bases). This CDR3 comprises 17 residues. Germline CDR1 SGHRS, CDR2 YFSETQ. The V and J ends lost 0 bases and 0 bases respectively, with 13 bases between them. CDR3 amino acids: CASSLETGPSSYNEQFF. In nucleotides, the CDR3 is TGCGCCAGCAGCTTGGAGACAGGACCGAGCTCCTACAATGAGCAGTTCTTC.